This T cell receptor (beta chain) originates from a study of human T cells and chemical hapten exposure. Time point meaning: patch test 3, about 24 weeks after DPC sensitization. As for treatment: therapeutic diphenylcyclopropenone sensitization with weekly scalp DPC. On this clonotype: Its antigen is unknown.

Study-level points and caveats: Alopecia in the donors means their immune response may deviate from healthy people's. TCRs above 1 in 1000 frequency stayed constant with DPC sensitization. The formation of large CDR3 similarity clusters by expanded TCRs significantly exceeded that of controls.

Single cDNA molecules in the library carried unique molecular identifiers attached during preparation. TCRdb processed the RACE reads anew with MiXCR; each CDR3 protein has one entry. The table includes 85,000 to 100,000 distinct CDR3 sequences, 25% to 35% detected once. CDR3 length equals 19 residues. V lost 5 bases and J lost 5; bases outside the gene matches: 24. The TCR originated in a man aged 35-49 years with alopecia areata. Some clones in this sample may be carry-over from other donors' samples. The V gene is TRBV12-3 or TRBV12-4, the J gene TRBJ2-7; 7 bases are shared with TRBD2. Here the sequenced sample was whole blood, taken in connection with sensitization to the hapten diphenylcyclopropenone (DPC). The CDR3 reads CASSQVKPGRQLRGDEQYF. CDR3 DNA: TGTGCCAGCAGTCAAGTAAAACCGGGACGGCAGCTCCGGGGGGACGAGCAGTACTTC.